This is a list of T cell receptor beta chains from one sample in a study of T-cell memory formation after mild COVID-19. TCRdb reprocessed the 5' RACE reads with MiXCR, giving one entry per CDR3 protein. Of roughly 500,000 distinct CDR3 sequences detected, around 21% appear once; the ten largest clones hold under 15%. The material sequenced was PBMCs or a T cell subset sorted from them (not recorded which). These receptor sequences come from an adult woman who had mild COVID-19 (a few samples of this study predate the infection). Cell type and time point are not known. Each CDR3 is given without its conserved first and last residue. Fields, in order: V gene, CDR3 length, J gene, CDR3 protein.

V gene: TRBV19; CDR3 length: 13; J gene: TRBJ1-4; CDR3 protein: ASRFSGTGGEKLF
V gene: TRBV5-1; CDR3 length: 11; J gene: TRBJ2-1; CDR3 protein: ASSLTIGDEQF
V gene: TRBV9; CDR3 length: 11; J gene: TRBJ2-1; CDR3 protein: ASSVAGGFEQF
V gene: TRBV11-2; CDR3 length: 10; J gene: TRBJ2-7; CDR3 protein: ASSLNGYEQY
V gene: TRBV30; CDR3 length: 12; J gene: TRBJ1-6; CDR3 protein: AWSVRGGNSPLH
V gene: TRBV4-1; CDR3 length: 14; J gene: TRBJ1-4; CDR3 protein: ASSQGSQGEGEKLF
V gene: TRBV7-3; CDR3 length: 12; J gene: TRBJ2-1; CDR3 protein: ASSSGLAANEQF
V gene: TRBV29-1; CDR3 length: 12; J gene: TRBJ2-3; CDR3 protein: SVMTSGPTDTQY
V gene: TRBV5-1; CDR3 length: 12; J gene: TRBJ2-1; CDR3 protein: ASNSGGAYNEQF
V gene: TRBV7-9; CDR3 length: 14; J gene: TRBJ2-3; CDR3 protein: ASSLLGRGGTDTQY
V gene: TRBV12-3/TRBV12-4; CDR3 length: 14; J gene: TRBJ1-3; CDR3 protein: ASRPTGELSGNTIY
V gene: TRBV27; CDR3 length: 12; J gene: TRBJ1-6; CDR3 protein: ASSLWAANSPLH
V gene: TRBV6-4; CDR3 length: 14; J gene: TRBJ2-3; CDR3 protein: ASSDSNSGGPDTQY
V gene: TRBV6-6; CDR3 length: 15; J gene: TRBJ2-3; CDR3 protein: ASSYSTWGQDTDTQY
V gene: TRBV6-5; CDR3 length: 11; J gene: TRBJ2-1; CDR3 protein: AAGKSSYNEQF
V gene: TRBV12-3/TRBV12-4; CDR3 length: 12; J gene: TRBJ2-7; CDR3 protein: ASSFGGSRYEQY
V gene: TRBV4-3; CDR3 length: 14; J gene: TRBJ2-5; CDR3 protein: ASSQDESPSRETQY
V gene: TRBV5-5; CDR3 length: 14; J gene: TRBJ1-3; CDR3 protein: ASSYWDTSSGNTIY
V gene: TRBV28; CDR3 length: 12; J gene: TRBJ2-3; CDR3 protein: ASSLGTGRDTQY
V gene: TRBV3-1; CDR3 length: 15; J gene: TRBJ2-3; CDR3 protein: ASSQDWGGTGGVTQY
V gene: TRBV7-9; CDR3 length: 13; J gene: TRBJ2-6; CDR3 protein: ASSGDRAGANVLT
V gene: TRBV10-3; CDR3 length: 13; J gene: TRBJ2-1; CDR3 protein: AISDFPSSYNEQF
V gene: TRBV4-2; CDR3 length: 17; J gene: TRBJ1-4; CDR3 protein: ASSQDPTGALDTMNGLF
V gene: TRBV5-5; CDR3 length: 11; J gene: TRBJ2-7; CDR3 protein: ASSFLDSYEQY
V gene: TRBV7-2; CDR3 length: 14; J gene: TRBJ2-5; CDR3 protein: ASSLDTAGLWETQY
V gene: TRBV7-9; CDR3 length: 14; J gene: TRBJ2-7; CDR3 protein: ASSVPGGAASYEQY
V gene: TRBV7-9; CDR3 length: 19; J gene: TRBJ2-3; CDR3 protein: ASSSTPLTSGRPRGTDTQY
V gene: TRBV24-1; CDR3 length: 11; J gene: TRBJ2-7; CDR3 protein: ATSDPLGDEQY
V gene: TRBV7-9; CDR3 length: 14; J gene: TRBJ2-3; CDR3 protein: ASSLGVERLTDTQY
V gene: TRBV5-1; CDR3 length: 12; J gene: TRBJ1-1; CDR3 protein: ASSLIPGGTEAF
V gene: TRBV6-2/TRBV6-3; CDR3 length: 12; J gene: TRBJ2-1; CDR3 protein: ASTRDGSYNEQF
V gene: TRBV2; CDR3 length: 12; J gene: TRBJ2-5; CDR3 protein: ASSQSGRGETQY
V gene: TRBV7-9; CDR3 length: 11; J gene: TRBJ2-5; CDR3 protein: ASSYSGEETQY
V gene: TRBV11-2; CDR3 length: 10; J gene: TRBJ1-1; CDR3 protein: ASSFLQGEAF
V gene: TRBV7-3; CDR3 length: 13; J gene: TRBJ2-3; CDR3 protein: ASSLTNTFTDTQY
V gene: TRBV27; CDR3 length: 13; J gene: TRBJ1-6; CDR3 protein: ASSLSRQGHSPLH
V gene: TRBV12-3/TRBV12-4; CDR3 length: 13; J gene: TRBJ1-4; CDR3 protein: ASNVAGLRGGKLF
V gene: TRBV30; CDR3 length: 15; J gene: TRBJ2-4; CDR3 protein: AWTRGVGAVSKNIQY
V gene: TRBV5-1; CDR3 length: 14; J gene: TRBJ2-1; CDR3 protein: ASSPGTSGGDNEQF
V gene: TRBV6-2/TRBV6-3; CDR3 length: 11; J gene: TRBJ2-2; CDR3 protein: ASTLTSTGELF
V gene: TRBV14; CDR3 length: 13; J gene: TRBJ2-6; CDR3 protein: ASSRFGSGANVLT
V gene: TRBV5-4; CDR3 length: 10; J gene: TRBJ1-1; CDR3 protein: ASSSRDGEAF